This is a list of T cell receptor beta chains from one sample in a study of metastatic and nonmetastatic thyroid tumors. TCRdb re-clonotyped the PCR reads through MiXCR. The profile shows 30,000 to 35,000 clones, around a third of them singletons. The sample was tumor tissue. The source is a female donor with papillary thyroid cancer or a benign thyroid nodule (not recorded which). Some clones in this sample may be carry-over from other donors' samples. CDR3s include the opening cysteine and the closing phenylalanine or tryptophan. Only some rows state a clone size, as once, few, many or a class for expanded clones.

V,size,J,CDR3
TRBV19,.,TRBJ2-1,CASSPASGGAGEQFF
TRBV4-1,.,TRBJ1-1,CASSQEGGGVFEAFF
TRBV6-1,.,TRBJ1-4,CASSERPANEKLFF
TRBV20-1,.,TRBJ2-1,CSARDASEKLNEQFF
TRBV28,few,TRBJ1-2,CASSLGGYGYTF
TRBV27,few,TRBJ2-2,CAISELAGKGAGELFF
TRBV6-1,large,TRBJ2-7,CASSAGQGWNEQYF
TRBV6-1,.,TRBJ2-7,CASTTGLADKGHEQYF
TRBV4-2,.,TRBJ1-6,CASSQESENSPLHF
TRBV28,few,TRBJ1-5,CASSGRALNQPQHF
TRBV18,.,TRBJ2-3,CASSPGAGGADTQYF
TRBV24-1,.,TRBJ2-3,CATSPSPWREGGDTQYF
TRBV4-3,.,TRBJ2-2,CASSQDPAGLRSGELFF
TRBV30,.,TRBJ1-6,CVWGRNNSPLHF
TRBV6-5,large,TRBJ1-1,CASSYSTPGGEAFF
TRBV19,.,TRBJ2-7,CASSTGTSGEQYF
TRBV5-1,.,TRBJ1-2,CAKQKDSYRDSSNGYTF
TRBV5-1,.,TRBJ2-7,CASSLPPIQEQYF
TRBV7-9,.,TRBJ1-2,CASRKQGASGYTF
TRBV7-2,.,TRBJ1-6,CASNLGYNSPLHF
TRBV9,.,TRBJ1-2,CASRRAPDVGGYTF
TRBV6-1,many,TRBJ1-4,CASSEAARQLFF
TRBV11-3,.,TRBJ1-2,CASSQDSYGYTF
TRBV7-8,.,TRBJ1-1,CASSLVYGNTEAFF
TRBV10-2,.,TRBJ2-1,CASRVGGSSYNEQFF
TRBV12-3/TRBV12-4,.,TRBJ2-1,CASSLGDGAWNEQFF
TRBV5-1,.,TRBJ2-3,CASSISSGFRTDTQYF
TRBV12-3/TRBV12-4,few,TRBJ1-1,CASSRDWGTEAFF
TRBV6-1,few,TRBJ1-3,CVANTIYF
TRBV20-1,few,TRBJ2-6,CSARGGSGANVLTF
TRBV20-1,once,TRBJ2-3,CSARGPIGLYTDTQYF
TRBV27,few,TRBJ2-2,CASRNHDKAKTGELFF
TRBV6-1,.,TRBJ2-1,CASQTGTSYNEQFF
TRBV14,.,TRBJ2-7,CASSRLPGESLYEQYF
TRBV11-2,.,TRBJ2-1,CASSLVAGNGNEQFF
TRBV12-1,.,TRBJ1-3,CASSGSGRSSDSRNSGNTIYF
TRBV4-3,.,TRBJ2-1,CASSQLGLRDSYNEQFF
TRBV5-1,.,TRBJ2-1,CASSPETDNTYNEQFF
TRBV7-3,.,TRBJ2-1,CASSSSEGTYNEQFF
TRBV20-1,once,TRBJ2-1,CSARSPGLAGTRPNEQFF
TRBV11-1,.,TRBJ2-7,CASSRPLVGEFSYEQYF
TRBV5-1,.,TRBJ2-1,CASSLAGTSGRALYNEQFF
TRBV6-2/TRBV6-3,.,TRBJ2-1,CASSSTLGRQFF
TRBV2,few,TRBJ2-7,CASSRSRNF
TRBV5-1,.,TRBJ2-3,CASSLARVGATDTQYF
TRBV4-2,.,TRBJ1-2,CASSEGQNYGYTF
TRBV2,.,TRBJ2-1,CASIYRESSYNEQFF